This TCR beta chain was sequenced in a study of T cells in Graves' hyperthyroidism and ophthalmopathy. For the study at large: Peripheral blood was secured at the point of initial diagnosis, before any treatment. Study-level points and caveats: Blood shared most expanded thyroid clonotypes above 0.001.

This clonotype came up many times. Its antigen remains unidentified. Authors of the study amplified TCR beta CDR3 regions from RNA transcripts. HTBI primers were used for first-round RT-PCR of the TCR CDR3. TCRdb re-analysed the multiplex PCR reads in MiXCR, keeping a single row per CDR3 protein. The sample records approximately 640,000 distinct CDR3 sequences, roughly 17% being singletons. This CDR3 comprises 14 residues. With 3 bases removed from V and 5 bases from J, the gap between germline ends came to 11 bases. J is TRBJ2-1 and V is TRBV12-3 or TRBV12-4; D not certain. This clonotype was sampled from a woman younger than 45 with Graves' hyperthyroidism. Input material: blood. The CDR3: CASSFGLGNNEQFF. The CDR3 DNA is TGTGCCAGCAGTTTTGGGCTAGGGAACAATGAGCAGTTCTTC.